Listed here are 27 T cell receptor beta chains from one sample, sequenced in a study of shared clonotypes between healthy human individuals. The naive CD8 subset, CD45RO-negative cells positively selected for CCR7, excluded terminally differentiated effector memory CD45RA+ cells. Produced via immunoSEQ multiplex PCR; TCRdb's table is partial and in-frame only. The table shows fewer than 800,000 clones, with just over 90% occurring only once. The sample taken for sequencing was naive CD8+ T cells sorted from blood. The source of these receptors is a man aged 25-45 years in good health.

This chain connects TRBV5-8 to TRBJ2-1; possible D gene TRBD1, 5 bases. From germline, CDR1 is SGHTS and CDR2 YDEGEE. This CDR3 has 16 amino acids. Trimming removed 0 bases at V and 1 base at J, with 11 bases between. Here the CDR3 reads CASSLASGFSYNEQFF. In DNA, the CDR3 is TGTGCCAGCAGCTTGGCCTCAGGGTTTTCCTACAATGAGCAGTTCTTC.

The DNA for the CDR3 is TGTGCCAGTAGTAGCAGTTATCAGCCCCAGCATTTT. This gives the protein CASSSSYQPQHF. This rearrangement joins TRBV19 to TRBJ1-5; D gene unclear. From germline, CDR1 is LNHDA and CDR2 SQIVND (reference sequence). With 4 bases removed from V and 5 bases from J, the gap between germline ends came to 6 bases. CDR3 length: 12 amino acids.

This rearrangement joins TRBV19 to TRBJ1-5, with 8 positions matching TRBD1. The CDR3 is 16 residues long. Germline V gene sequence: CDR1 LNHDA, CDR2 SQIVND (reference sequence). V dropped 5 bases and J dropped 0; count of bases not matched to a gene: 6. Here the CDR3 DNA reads TGTGCCAGTAGTGTACAGGGGGGGGATAGCAATCAGCCCCAGCATTTT. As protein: CASSVQGGDSNQPQHF.

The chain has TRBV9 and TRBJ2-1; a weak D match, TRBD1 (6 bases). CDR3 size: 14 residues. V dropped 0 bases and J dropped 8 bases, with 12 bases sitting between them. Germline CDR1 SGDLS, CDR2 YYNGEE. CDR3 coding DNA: TGTGCCAGCAGCGTAGGCATACAGGGCGATGAGCAGTTCTTC. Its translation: CASSVGIQGDEQFF.

The CDR3 DNA sequence: TGTGCCAGTAGTATCGGGGGGCTAGGCACCGGGGAGCTGTTTTTT. It yields the protein CASSIGGLGTGELFF. The J gene is TRBJ2-2, the V gene TRBV19; D is possibly TRBD2 (7 bases). CDR3 length: 15 residues. Germline-derived CDR1 and CDR2 are LNHDA and SQIVND (reference sequence). The V and J ends lost 3 bases and 4 bases respectively, with 12 bases between them.

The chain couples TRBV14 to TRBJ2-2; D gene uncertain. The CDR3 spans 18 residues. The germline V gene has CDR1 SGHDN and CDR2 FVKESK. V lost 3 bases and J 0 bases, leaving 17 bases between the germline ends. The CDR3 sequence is CASSHVGRVYSNTGELFF. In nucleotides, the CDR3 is TGTGCCAGCAGCCACGTAGGTAGAGTTTATTCGAACACCGGGGAGCTGTTTTTT. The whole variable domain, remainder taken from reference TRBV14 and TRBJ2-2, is EAGVTQFPSHSVIEKGQTVTLRCDPISGHDNLYWYRRVMGKEIKFLLHFVKESKQDESGMPNNRFLAERTGGTYSTLKVQPAELEDSGVYFCASSHVGRVYSNTGELFFGEGSRLTVL.

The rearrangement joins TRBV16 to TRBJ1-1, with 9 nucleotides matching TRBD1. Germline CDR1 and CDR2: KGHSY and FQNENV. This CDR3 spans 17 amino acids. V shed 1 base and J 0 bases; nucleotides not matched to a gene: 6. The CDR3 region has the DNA TGTGCCAGCAGCCAATTAGGGACAGGGTATTTGAACACTGAAGCTTTCTTT. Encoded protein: CASSQLGTGYLNTEAFF.

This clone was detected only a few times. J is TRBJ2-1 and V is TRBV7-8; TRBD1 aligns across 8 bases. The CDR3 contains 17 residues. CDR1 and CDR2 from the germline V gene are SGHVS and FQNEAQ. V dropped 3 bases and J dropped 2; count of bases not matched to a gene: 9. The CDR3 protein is CASSFPEGQATYNEQFF. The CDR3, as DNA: TGTGCCAGCAGCTTTCCAGAGGGACAGGCAACCTACAATGAGCAGTTCTTC.

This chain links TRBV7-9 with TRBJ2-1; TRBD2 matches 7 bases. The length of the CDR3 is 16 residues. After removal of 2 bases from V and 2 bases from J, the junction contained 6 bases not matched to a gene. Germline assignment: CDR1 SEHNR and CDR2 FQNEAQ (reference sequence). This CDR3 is CASSLNREAPYNEQFF. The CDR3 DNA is TGTGCCAGCAGCTTAAATCGGGAGGCACCCTACAATGAGCAGTTCTTC.

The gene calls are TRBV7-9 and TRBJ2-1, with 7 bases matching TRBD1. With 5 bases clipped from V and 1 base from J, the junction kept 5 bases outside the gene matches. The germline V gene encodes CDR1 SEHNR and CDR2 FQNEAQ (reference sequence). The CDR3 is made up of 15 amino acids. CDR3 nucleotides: TGTGCCAGCAGCCCCGACAGGGTTTCCTACAATGAGCAGTTCTTC. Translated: CASSPDRVSYNEQFF.

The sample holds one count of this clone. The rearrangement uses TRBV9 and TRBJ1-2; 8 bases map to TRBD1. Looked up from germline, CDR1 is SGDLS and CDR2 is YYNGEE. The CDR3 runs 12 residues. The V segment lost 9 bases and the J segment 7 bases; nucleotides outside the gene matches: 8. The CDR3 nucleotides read TGTGCCACCGGGACAGGTATCTCTGGCTACACCTTC. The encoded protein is CATGTGISGYTF.

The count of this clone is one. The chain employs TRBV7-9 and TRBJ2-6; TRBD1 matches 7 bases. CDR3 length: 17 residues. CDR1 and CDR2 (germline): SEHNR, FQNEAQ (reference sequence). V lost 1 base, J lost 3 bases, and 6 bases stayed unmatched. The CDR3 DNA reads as TGTGCCAGCAGCTTAGGCACAGGGGCTGGTGGGGCCAACGTCCTGACTTTC. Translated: CASSLGTGAGGANVLTF. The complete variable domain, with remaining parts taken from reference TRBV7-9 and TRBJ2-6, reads DTGVSQNPRHKITKRGQNVTFRCDPISEHNRLYWYRQTLGQGPEFLTYFQNEAQLEKSRLLSDRFSAERPKGSFSTLEIQRTEQGDSAMYLCASSLGTGAGGANVLTFGAGSRLTVL.

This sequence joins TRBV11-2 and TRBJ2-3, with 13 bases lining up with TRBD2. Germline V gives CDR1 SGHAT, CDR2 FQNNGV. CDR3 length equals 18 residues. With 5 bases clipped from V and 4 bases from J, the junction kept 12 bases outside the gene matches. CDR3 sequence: CASSQDGLAGVPPDTQYF. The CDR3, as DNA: TGTGCCAGCAGCCAAGACGGACTAGCGGGAGTGCCGCCAGATACGCAGTATTTT.

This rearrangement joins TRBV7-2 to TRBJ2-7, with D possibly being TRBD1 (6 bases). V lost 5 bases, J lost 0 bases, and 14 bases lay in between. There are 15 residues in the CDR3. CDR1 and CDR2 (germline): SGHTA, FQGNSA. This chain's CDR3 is CASSPEGGDSYEQYF. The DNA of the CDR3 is TGTGCCAGCAGCCCAGAAGGGGGAGACTCCTACGAGCAGTACTTC.

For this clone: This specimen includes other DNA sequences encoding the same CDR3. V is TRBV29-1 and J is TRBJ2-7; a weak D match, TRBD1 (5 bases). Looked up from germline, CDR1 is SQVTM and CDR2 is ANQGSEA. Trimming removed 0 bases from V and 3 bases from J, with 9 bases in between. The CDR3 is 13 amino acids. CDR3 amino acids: CSVEDPDSYEQYF. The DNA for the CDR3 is TGCAGCGTTGAAGACCCAGACAGCTACGAGCAGTACTTC.

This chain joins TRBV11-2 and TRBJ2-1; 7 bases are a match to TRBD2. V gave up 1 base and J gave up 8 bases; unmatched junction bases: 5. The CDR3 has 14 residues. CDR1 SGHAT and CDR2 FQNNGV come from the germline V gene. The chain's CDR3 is CASSLGGSHDEQFF. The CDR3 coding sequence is TGTGCCAGCAGCTTAGGCGGGAGCCATGATGAGCAGTTCTTC. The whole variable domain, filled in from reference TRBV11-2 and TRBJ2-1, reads EAGVAQSPRYKIIEKRQSVAFWCNPISGHATLYWYQQILGQGPKLLIQFQNNGVVDDSQLPKDRFSAERLKGVDSTLKIQPAKLEDSAVYLCASSLGGSHDEQFFGPGTRLTVL.

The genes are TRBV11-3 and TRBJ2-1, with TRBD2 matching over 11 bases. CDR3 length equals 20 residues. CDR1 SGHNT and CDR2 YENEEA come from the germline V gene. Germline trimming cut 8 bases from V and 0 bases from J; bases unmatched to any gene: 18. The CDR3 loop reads CASCCEEGLAVPSSYNEQFF. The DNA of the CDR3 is TGTGCCAGCTGCTGCGAGGAGGGACTAGCGGTACCCAGCTCCTACAATGAGCAGTTCTTC.

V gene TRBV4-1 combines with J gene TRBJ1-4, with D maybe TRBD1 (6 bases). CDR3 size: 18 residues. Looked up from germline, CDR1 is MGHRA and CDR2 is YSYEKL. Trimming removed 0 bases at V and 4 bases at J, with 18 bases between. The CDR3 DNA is TGCGCCAGCAGCCAAGACCGGGACACCCAACCCGTTAATGAAAAACTGTTTTTT. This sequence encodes CASSQDRDTQPVNEKLFF.

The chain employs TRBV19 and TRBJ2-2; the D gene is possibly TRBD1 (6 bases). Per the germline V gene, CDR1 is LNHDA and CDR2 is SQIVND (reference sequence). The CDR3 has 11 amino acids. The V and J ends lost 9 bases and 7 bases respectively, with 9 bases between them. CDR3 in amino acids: CASRGYGELFF. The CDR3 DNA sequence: TGTGCCAGCAGGGGCTACGGGGAGCTGTTTTTT.

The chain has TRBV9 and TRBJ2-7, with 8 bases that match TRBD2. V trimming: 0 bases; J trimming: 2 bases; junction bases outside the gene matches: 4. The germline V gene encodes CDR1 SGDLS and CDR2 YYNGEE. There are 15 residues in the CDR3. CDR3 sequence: CASSVGVAGTYEQYF. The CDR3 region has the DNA TGTGCCAGCAGCGTAGGAGTAGCGGGAACCTACGAGCAGTACTTC. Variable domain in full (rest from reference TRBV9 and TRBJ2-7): DSGVTQTPKHLITATGQRVTLRCSPRSGDLSVYWYQQSLDQGLQFLIQYYNGEERAKGNILERFSAQQFPDLHSELNLSSLELGDSALYFCASSVGVAGTYEQYFGPGTRLTVT.

CDR3 amino acids: CASSLLDPRGAFF. DNA of the CDR3: TGTGCCAGCAGCTTACTGGACCCCCGGGGGGCTTTCTTT. The chain carries TRBV11-2 and TRBJ1-1, with D maybe TRBD1 (5 bases). The CDR3 sequence is 13 residues long. V was shortened by 2 bases and J by 11 bases, with 15 bases between the two germline ends. Germline assignment: CDR1 SGHAT and CDR2 FQNNGV.

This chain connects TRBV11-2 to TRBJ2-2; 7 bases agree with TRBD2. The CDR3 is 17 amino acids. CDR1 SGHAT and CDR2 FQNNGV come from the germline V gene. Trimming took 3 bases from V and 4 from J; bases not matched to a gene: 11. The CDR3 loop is CASSLTPSGTGTGELFF. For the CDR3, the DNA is TGTGCCAGCAGCTTGACCCCCAGCGGGACGGGCACCGGGGAGCTGTTTTTT.

The CDR3, as DNA: TGTGCCAGCAGTTTGCGGCCAGACAGGGGGCTGGACATTCAGTACTTC. Amino acid sequence: CASSLRPDRGLDIQYF. The V and J genes are TRBV28 and TRBJ2-4; 10 bases are a match to TRBD1. Germline-derived CDR1 and CDR2 are MDHEN and SYDVKM. The CDR3 spans 16 residues. After removal of 3 bases from V and 8 bases from J, the junction contained 10 bases not matched to a gene.

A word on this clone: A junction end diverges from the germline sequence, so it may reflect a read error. Written as DNA, the CDR3 is TGTGCTAGCAGCCTTCGGACAGGAACGGGAGAGACCCAGTACTTC. This encodes CASSLRTGTGETQYF. This sequence joins TRBV7-7 and TRBJ2-5, with 7 bases lining up with TRBD1. This CDR3 contains 15 residues. Germline V gene data show CDR1 as SSHAT and CDR2 as FNYEAQ (reference sequence).

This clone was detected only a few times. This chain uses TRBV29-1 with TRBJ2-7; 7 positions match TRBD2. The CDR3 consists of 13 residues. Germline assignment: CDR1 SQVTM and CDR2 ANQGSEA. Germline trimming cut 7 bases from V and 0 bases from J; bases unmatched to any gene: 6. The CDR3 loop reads CSGRGGSSYEQYF. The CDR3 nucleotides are TGCAGCGGAAGGGGAGGGAGCTCCTACGAGCAGTACTTC.

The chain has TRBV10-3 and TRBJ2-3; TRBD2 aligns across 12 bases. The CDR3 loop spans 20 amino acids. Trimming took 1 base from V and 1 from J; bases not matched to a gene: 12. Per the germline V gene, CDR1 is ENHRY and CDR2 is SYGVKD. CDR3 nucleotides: TGTGCCATCAGTGAGTTTCTAGCGGGAGGGCCTGGGAGAGGCACAGATACGCAGTATTTT. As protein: CAISEFLAGGPGRGTDTQYF.

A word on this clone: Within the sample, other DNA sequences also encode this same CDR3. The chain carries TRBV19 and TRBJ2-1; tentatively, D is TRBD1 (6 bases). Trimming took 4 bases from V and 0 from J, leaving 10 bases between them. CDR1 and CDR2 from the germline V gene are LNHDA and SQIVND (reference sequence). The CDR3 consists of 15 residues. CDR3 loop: CASSTQGSSYNEQFF. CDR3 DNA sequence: TGTGCCAGTAGTACTCAGGGGAGCTCCTACAATGAGCAGTTCTTC.